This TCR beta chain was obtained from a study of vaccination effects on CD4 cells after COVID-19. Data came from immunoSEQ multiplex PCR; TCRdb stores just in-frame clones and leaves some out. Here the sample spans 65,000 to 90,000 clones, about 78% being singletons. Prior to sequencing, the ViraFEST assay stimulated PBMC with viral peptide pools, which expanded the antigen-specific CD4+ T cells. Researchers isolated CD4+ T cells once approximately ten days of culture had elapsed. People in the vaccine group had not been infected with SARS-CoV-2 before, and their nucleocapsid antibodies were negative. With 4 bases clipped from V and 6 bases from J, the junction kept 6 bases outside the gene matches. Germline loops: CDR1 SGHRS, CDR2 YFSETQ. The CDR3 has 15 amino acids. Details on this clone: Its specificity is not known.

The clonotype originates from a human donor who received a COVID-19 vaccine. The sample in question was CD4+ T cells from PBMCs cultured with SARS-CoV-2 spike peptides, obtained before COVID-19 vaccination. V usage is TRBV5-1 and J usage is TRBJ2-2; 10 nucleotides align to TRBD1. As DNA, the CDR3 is TGCGCCAGCAGCGCCGGGACAGGGGTTGCCGGGGAGCTGTTTTTT. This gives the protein CASSAGTGVAGELFF.